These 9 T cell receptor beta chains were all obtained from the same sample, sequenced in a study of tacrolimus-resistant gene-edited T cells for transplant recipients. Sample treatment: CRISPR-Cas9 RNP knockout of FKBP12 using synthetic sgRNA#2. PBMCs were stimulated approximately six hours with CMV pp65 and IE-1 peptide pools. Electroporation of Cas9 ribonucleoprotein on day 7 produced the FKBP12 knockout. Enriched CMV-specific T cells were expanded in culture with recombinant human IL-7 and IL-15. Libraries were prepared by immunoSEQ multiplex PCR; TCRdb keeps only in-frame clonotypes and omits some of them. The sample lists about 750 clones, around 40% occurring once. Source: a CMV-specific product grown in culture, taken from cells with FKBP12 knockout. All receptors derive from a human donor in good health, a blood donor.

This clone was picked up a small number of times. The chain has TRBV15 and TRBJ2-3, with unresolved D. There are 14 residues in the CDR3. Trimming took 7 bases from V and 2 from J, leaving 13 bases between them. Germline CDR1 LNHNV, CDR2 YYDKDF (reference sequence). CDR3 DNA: TGTGCCACCACCGGAAGCATGGACACAGATACGCAGTATTTT. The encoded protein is CATTGSMDTDTQYF.

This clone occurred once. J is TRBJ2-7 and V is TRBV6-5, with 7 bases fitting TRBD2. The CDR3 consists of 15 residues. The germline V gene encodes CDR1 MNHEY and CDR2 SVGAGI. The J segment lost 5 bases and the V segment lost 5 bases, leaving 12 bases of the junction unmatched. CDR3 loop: CASSPSPGEGDEQYF. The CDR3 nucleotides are TGTGCCAGCAGTCCATCTCCCGGGGAGGGTGACGAGCAGTACTTC.

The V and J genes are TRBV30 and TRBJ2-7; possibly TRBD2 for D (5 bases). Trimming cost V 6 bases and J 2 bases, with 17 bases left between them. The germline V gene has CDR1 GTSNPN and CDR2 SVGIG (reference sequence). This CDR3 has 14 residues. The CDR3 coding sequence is TGTGCCTGCTTATTTCGGGAAGTGGCCTACGAGCAGTACTTC. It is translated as CACLFREVAYEQYF.

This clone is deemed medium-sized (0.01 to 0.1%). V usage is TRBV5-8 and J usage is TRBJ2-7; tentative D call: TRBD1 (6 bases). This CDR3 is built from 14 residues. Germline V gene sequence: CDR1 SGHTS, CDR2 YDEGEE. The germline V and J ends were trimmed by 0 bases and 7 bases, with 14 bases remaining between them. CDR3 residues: CASSLGGLRVEQYF. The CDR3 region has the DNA TGTGCCAGCAGCTTGGGGGGGCTCCGGGTGGAGCAGTACTTC.

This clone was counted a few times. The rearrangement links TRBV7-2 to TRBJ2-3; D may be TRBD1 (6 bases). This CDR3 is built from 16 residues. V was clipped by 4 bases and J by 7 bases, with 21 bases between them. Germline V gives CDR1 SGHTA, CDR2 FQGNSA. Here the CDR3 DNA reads TGTGCCAGCAGCTCCGAACAGGGTGTAAGGTTTTATACGCAGTATTTT. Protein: CASSSEQGVRFYTQYF.

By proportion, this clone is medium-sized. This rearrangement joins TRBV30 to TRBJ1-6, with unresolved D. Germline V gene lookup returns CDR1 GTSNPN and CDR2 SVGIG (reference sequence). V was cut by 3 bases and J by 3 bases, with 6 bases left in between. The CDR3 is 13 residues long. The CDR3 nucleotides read TGTGCCTGGAGACAGCTCTATAATTCACCCCTCCACTTT. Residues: CAWRQLYNSPLHF.

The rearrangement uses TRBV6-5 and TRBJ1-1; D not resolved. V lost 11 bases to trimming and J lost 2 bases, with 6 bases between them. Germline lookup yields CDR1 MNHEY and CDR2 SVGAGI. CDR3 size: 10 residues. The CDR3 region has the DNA TGTGCCTCTGGAAACACTGAAGCTTTCTTT. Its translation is CASGNTEAFF.

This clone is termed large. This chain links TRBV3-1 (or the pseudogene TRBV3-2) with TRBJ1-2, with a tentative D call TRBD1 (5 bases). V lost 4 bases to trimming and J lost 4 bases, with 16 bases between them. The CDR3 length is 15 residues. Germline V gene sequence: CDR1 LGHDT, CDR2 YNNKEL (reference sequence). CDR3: CASSPGTPEGYGYTF. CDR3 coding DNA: TGTGCCAGCAGCCCCGGGACGCCCGAAGGCTATGGCTACACCTTC.

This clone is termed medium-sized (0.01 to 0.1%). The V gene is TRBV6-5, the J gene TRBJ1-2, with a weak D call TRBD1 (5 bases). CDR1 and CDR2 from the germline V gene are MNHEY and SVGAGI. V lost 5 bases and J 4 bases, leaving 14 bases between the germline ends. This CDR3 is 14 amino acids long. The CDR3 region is CASSRGRATYGYTF. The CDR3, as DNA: TGTGCCAGCAGTAGGGGACGGGCAACCTATGGCTACACCTTC.